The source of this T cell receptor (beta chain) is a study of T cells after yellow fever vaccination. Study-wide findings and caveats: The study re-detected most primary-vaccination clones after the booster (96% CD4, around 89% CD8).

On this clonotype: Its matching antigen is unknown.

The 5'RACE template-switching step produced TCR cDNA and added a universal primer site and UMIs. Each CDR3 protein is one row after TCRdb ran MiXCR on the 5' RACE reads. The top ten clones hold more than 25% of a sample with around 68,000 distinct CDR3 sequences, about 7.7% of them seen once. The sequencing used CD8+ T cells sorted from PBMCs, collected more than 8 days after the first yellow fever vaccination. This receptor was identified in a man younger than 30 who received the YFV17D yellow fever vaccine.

CDR3 in DNA: TGTGCCAGCAGCTTGGCCCTCGCTAGCGGGGGGCCGAGGGAGACCCAGTACTTC. Translating gives CASSLALASGGPRETQYF. The chain is built from TRBV5-5 and TRBJ2-5; 11 bases line up with TRBD2. This CDR3 comprises 18 residues. J gave up 5 bases and V 0 bases, and 12 bases lay outside the gene matches. Looked up from germline, CDR1 is SGHKS and CDR2 is YYEKEE (reference sequence).